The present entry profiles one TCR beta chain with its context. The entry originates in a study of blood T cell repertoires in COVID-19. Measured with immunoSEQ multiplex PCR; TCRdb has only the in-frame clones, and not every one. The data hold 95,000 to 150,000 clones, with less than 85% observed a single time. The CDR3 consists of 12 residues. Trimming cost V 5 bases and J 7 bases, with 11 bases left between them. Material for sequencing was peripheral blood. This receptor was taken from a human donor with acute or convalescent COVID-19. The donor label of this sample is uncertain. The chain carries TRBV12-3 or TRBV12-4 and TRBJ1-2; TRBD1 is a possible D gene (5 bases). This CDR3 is CASSVQESGYTF. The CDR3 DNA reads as TGTGCCAGCAGTGTACAGGAAAGTGGCTACACCTTC.